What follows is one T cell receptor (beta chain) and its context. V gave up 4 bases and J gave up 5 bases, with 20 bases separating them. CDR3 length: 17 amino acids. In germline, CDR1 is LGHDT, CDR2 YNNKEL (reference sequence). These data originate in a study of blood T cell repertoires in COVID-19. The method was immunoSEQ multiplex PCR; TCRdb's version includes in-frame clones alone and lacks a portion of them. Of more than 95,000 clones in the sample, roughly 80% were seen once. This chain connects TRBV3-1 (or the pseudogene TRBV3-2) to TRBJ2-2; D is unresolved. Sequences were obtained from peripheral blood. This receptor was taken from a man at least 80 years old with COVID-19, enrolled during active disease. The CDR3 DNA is TGTGCCAGCAGCCGGAACATGGGCCCGGCAGGAACCGGGGAGCTGTTTTTT. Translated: CASSRNMGPAGTGELFF.